The 10 T cell receptor beta chains below come from one sample, sequenced in a study of blood T cell repertoires in COVID-19. Assay: immunoSEQ multiplex PCR; the TCRdb copy retains only in-frame clones and omits some. Of tens of thousands of clones in the sample, approximately 91% were seen once. The material sequenced was peripheral blood. The receptor set was obtained from a human donor in a cohort sampled during active COVID-19.

V gene TRBV7-2 combines with J gene TRBJ1-5; 7 bases fit TRBD1. V was clipped by 5 bases and J by 8 bases; unmatched bases: 12. The CDR3 consists of 15 residues. Germline-derived CDR1 and CDR2 are SGHTA and FQGNSA. The DNA of the CDR3 is TGTGCCAGCAGCCTATTTGGAGGGGGCGGAAAGCCCCAGCATTTT. Encoded protein: CASSLFGGGGKPQHF. Combining the CDR3 with reference TRBV7-2 and TRBJ1-5 gives the whole variable domain GAGVSQSPSNKVTEKGKDVELRCDPISGHTALYWYRQSLGQGLEFLIYFQGNSAPDKSGLPSDRFSAERTGGSVSTLTIQRTQQEDSAVYLCASSLFGGGGKPQHFGDGTRLSIL.

The chain couples TRBV19 to TRBJ2-5; no firm D call. The CDR3 loop spans 15 amino acids. Germline CDR1 and CDR2: LNHDA and SQIVND (reference sequence). V shed 6 bases and J shed 1 base, with 15 bases lying between them. The CDR3 reads CASRPSQVSQETQYF. The DNA for the CDR3 is TGTGCCAGTAGGCCGAGTCAGGTTTCCCAAGAGACCCAGTACTTC. The full variable domain, in which reference TRBV19 and TRBJ2-5 provide the parts outside the CDR3, is DGGITQSPKYLFRKEGQNVTLSCEQNLNHDAMYWYRQDPGQGLRLIYYSQIVNDFQKGDIAEGYSVSREKKESFPLTVTSAQKNPTAFYLCASRPSQVSQETQYFGPGTRLLVL.

J is TRBJ2-5 and V is TRBV7-2; TRBD2 is a possible D gene (5 bases). V lost 4 bases and J lost 7, with 10 bases in between. Germline V gene lookup returns CDR1 SGHTA and CDR2 FQGNSA. This CDR3 is 12 amino acids long. Here the CDR3 DNA reads TGTGCCAGCAGCTCGGACTTTGGGACCCAGTACTTC. The encoded protein is CASSSDFGTQYF.

This chain joins TRBV11-2 and TRBJ1-3, with D maybe TRBD1 (5 bases). This CDR3 region has 16 residues. The V gene's germline CDR1 is SGHAT and CDR2 FQNNGV. The V and J ends lost 5 bases and 0 bases respectively, with 14 bases between them. This CDR3 is CASSLKQANSGNTIYF. For the CDR3, the DNA is TGTGCCAGCAGCCTAAAACAGGCAAACTCTGGAAACACCATATATTTT.

V usage is TRBV16 and J usage is TRBJ2-7; TRBD2 might be the D (5 bases). Germline-derived CDR1 and CDR2 are KGHSY and FQNENV. The CDR3 consists of 13 residues. V dropped 0 bases and J dropped 6 bases, with 9 bases sitting between them. DNA for the CDR3: TGTGCCAGCAGCCAATCGAGGGCGACCGAGCAGTACTTC. Encoded protein: CASSQSRATEQYF.

The chain uses TRBV18 and TRBJ1-5; a possible D gene is TRBD1 (5 bases). The ends were cut back, 6 bases at V and 4 bases at J, with 10 bases in the middle. The CDR3 runs to 13 residues. From germline, CDR1 is KGHSH and CDR2 LQKENI. Here the CDR3 reads CASSPGGNQPQHF. In nucleotides, the CDR3 is TGTGCCAGCTCCCCGGGGGGTAATCAGCCCCAGCATTTT. The variable domain in full, with the rest retrieved from reference TRBV18 and TRBJ1-5, is NAGVMQNPRHLVRRRGQEARLRCSPMKGHSHVYWYRQLPEEGLKFMVYLQKENIIDESGMPKERFSAEFPKEGPSILRIQQVVRGDSAAYFCASSPGGNQPQHFGDGTRLSIL.

The chain couples TRBV15 to TRBJ2-5; a weak D match, TRBD2 (6 bases). The CDR3 runs to 17 residues. Trimming removed 5 bases at V and 4 bases at J, with 23 bases between. CDR1 is LNHNV and CDR2 is YYDKDF in the germline V gene (reference sequence). The CDR3 loop is CATSGGAFIAVGETQYF. CDR3 nucleotides: TGTGCCACCAGCGGCGGGGCCTTCATCGCCGTTGGAGAGACCCAGTACTTC.

V is TRBV27 and J is TRBJ2-3; TRBD2 matches 7 bases. Germline V lookup: CDR1 MNHEY, CDR2 SMNVEV (reference sequence). J lost 4 bases, V lost 7 bases, and 5 bases had no gene match. The CDR3 consists of 13 residues. The DNA of the CDR3 is TGTGCCAGCAAGGGAGGGAGGGCAGATACGCAGTATTTT. It translates to CASKGGRADTQYF.

Here the CDR3 reads CASSLGQEGNSPLHF. As DNA, the CDR3 is TGCGCCAGCAGCTTAGGACAGGAGGGGAATTCACCCCTCCACTTT. This rearrangement joins TRBV4-3 to TRBJ1-6, with 7 bases identical to TRBD1. V trimming: 5 bases; J trimming: 7 bases; junction bases outside the gene matches: 8. Germline values: CDR1 LGHNA, CDR2 YSLEER. The CDR3 length is 15 residues.

The rearrangement uses TRBV6-6 and TRBJ2-7, with 9 nucleotides matching TRBD2. Germline V CDR1 and CDR2: MNHNY, SVGAGI (reference sequence). V trimming: 8 bases; J trimming: 0 bases; junction bases outside the gene matches: 8. This CDR3 has 15 amino acids. The CDR3 region is CASSIAGVRSYEQYF. In nucleotides, the CDR3 is TGTGCCAGCTCGATAGCGGGAGTACGCTCCTACGAGCAGTACTTC.